This TCR beta chain originates from a study of T cell repertoires in cytomegalovirus infection. In its sample, this clonotype was seen many times. The CDR3 is 13 residues long. V lost 6 bases and J lost 3; bases outside the gene matches: 2. Germline CDR1 reads SGHTA; CDR2 reads FQGNSA. TCRdb reprocessed the reads via MiXCR and lists one record per CDR3 protein. The table shows about 400,000 distinct CDR3 sequences, with 15% to 20% occurring only once. The TCR originated in a human donor in good health (CMV status not recorded). Some clones in this sample may be carry-over from other donors' samples. The sample was PBMCs. The chain joins TRBV7-2 to TRBJ2-1, with 7 bases that match TRBD1. The CDR3 is CASRTGYYNEQFF. The CDR3 nucleotides read TGTGCCAGCAGGACAGGGTACTACAATGAGCAGTTCTTC.